The 6 T cell receptor beta chains listed next were all sequenced from one sample in a study of control samples from healthy donors and cancer patients. TCRdb's table, derived via immunoSEQ multiplex PCR, lists solely in-frame clones and lacks some. The top ten clones hold 20% to 30% of a sample with approximately 41,000 clones, about 95% of them seen once. The sequenced sample consisted of blood. The receptors were sampled from a man aged 55-75 years in good health.

This clone was recorded only once. The V call is TRBV24-1, the J call TRBJ2-1; 16 nucleotides match TRBD2. Germline CDR1 KGHDR, CDR2 SFDVKD. CDR3 length: 16 residues. The V and J ends lost 4 bases and 8 bases, in that order; junction bases with no gene match: 4. The CDR3 nucleotides read TGTGCCACCAGTGACCCGGGACTAGCGGGAGGGGATGAGCAGTTCTTC. It is translated as CATSDPGLAGGDEQFF.

V and J are TRBV7-8 and TRBJ2-7; D unclear. The CDR3 covers 11 residues. Germline CDR1 SGHVS, CDR2 FQNEAQ. The ends were cut back, 3 bases at V and 4 bases at J, with 4 bases in the middle. CDR3 protein: CASSLRYEQYF. CDR3 in DNA: TGTGCCAGCAGCTTGCGGTACGAGCAGTACTTC.

The chain links TRBV12-3 or TRBV12-4 to TRBJ1-4; maybe TRBD1 (5 bases). Trimming took 6 bases from V and 6 from J, leaving 8 bases between them. The CDR3 is 12 amino acids. This CDR3 is CASSGADEKLFF. Here the CDR3 DNA reads TGTGCCAGCAGCGGGGCTGATGAAAAACTGTTTTTT.

The chain links TRBV18 to TRBJ1-6, with a weak D call TRBD1 (5 bases). Deletions cut 4 bases from V and 5 bases from J, with 9 bases between. The CDR3 has 14 amino acids. Germline V gene sequence: CDR1 KGHSH, CDR2 LQKENI. The CDR3 region is CASSRARDNSPLHF. Here the CDR3 DNA reads TGTGCCAGCTCACGGGCCAGGGATAATTCACCCCTCCACTTT.

The genes are TRBV9 and TRBJ1-3; D not resolved. Between the trimmed V and J ends, which lost 1 base and 0 bases, there was a span of 17 bases. Germline V gives CDR1 SGDLS, CDR2 YYNGEE. CDR3 size: 18 residues. The CDR3 sequence is CASSVIRVRASSGNTIYF. The DNA of the CDR3 is TGTGCCAGCAGCGTAATAAGGGTTCGAGCTAGCTCTGGAAACACCATATATTTT.

This chain joins TRBV11-3 and TRBJ1-1; D is ambiguous. The CDR3 runs to 10 residues. Germline V gene sequence: CDR1 SGHNT, CDR2 YENEEA. The V end was cut by 5 bases, the J end by 8 bases, with 6 bases between. The CDR3 is CASSREEAFF. CDR3 coding DNA: TGTGCCAGCAGCAGAGAAGAAGCTTTCTTT.